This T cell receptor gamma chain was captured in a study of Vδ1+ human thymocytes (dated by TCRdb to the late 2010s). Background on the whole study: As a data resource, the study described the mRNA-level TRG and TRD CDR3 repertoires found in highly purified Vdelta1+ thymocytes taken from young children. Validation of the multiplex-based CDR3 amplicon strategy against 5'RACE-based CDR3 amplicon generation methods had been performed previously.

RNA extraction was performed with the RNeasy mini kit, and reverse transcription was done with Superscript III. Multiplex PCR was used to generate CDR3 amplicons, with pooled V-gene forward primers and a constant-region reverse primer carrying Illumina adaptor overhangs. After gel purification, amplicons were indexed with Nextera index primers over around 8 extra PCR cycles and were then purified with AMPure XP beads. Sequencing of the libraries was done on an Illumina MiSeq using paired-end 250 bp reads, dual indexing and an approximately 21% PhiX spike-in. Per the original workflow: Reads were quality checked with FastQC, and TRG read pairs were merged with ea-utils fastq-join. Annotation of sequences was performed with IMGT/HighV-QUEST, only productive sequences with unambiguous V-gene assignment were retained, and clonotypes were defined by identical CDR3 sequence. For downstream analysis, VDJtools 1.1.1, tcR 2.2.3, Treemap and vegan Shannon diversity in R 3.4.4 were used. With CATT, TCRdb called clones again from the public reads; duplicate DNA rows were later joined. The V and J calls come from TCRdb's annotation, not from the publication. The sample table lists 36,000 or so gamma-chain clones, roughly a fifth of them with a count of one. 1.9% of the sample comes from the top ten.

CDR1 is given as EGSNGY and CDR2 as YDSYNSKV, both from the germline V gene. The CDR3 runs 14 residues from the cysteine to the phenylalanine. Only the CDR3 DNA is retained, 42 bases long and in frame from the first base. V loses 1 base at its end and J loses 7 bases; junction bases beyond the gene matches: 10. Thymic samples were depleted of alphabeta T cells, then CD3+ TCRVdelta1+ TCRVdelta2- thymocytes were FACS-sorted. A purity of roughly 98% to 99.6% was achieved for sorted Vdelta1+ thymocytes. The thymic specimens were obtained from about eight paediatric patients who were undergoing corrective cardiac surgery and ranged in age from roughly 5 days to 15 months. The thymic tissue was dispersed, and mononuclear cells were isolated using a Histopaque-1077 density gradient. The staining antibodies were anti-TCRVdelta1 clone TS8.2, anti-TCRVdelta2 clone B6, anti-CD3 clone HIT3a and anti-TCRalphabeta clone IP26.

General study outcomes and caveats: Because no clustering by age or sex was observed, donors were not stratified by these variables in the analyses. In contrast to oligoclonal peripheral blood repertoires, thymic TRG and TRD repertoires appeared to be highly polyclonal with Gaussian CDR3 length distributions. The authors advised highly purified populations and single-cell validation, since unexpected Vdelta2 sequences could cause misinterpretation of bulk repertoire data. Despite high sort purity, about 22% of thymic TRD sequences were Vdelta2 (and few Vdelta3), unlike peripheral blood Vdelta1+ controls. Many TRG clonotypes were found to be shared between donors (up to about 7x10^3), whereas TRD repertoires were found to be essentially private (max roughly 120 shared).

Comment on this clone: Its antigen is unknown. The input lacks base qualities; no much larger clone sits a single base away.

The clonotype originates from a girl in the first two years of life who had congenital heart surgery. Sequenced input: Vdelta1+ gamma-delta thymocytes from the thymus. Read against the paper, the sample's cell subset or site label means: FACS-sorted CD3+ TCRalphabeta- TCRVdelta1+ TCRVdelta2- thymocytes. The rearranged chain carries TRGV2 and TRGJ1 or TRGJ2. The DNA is TGTGCCACCTGGGACGGAAAAGGTACCTATAAGAAACTCTTT. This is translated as CATWDGKGTYKKLF.